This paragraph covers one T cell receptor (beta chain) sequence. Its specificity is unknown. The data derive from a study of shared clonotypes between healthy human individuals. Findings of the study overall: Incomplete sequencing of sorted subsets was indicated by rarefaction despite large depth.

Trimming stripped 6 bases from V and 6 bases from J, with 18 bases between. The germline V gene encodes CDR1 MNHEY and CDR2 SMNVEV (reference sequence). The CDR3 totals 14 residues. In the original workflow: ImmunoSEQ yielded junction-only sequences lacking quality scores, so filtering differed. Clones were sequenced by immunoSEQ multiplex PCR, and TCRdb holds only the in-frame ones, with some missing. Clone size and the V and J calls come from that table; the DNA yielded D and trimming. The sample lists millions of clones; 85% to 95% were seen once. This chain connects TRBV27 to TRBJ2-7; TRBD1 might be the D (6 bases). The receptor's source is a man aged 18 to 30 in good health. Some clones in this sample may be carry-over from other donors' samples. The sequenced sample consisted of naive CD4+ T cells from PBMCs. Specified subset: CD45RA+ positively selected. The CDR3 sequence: CASSFYRAESEQYF. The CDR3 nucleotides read TGTGCCAGCAGCTTTTACAGGGCCGAAAGCGAGCAGTACTTC.